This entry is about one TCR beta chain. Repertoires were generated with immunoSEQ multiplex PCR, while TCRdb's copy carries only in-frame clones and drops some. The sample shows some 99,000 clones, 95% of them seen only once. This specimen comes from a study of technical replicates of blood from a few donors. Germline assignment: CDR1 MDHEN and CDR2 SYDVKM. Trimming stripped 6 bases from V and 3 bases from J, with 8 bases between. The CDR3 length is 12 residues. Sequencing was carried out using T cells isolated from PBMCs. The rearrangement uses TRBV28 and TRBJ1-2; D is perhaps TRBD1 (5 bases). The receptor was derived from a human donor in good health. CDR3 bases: TGTGCCAGCAGCGACAGCGACTATGGCTACACCTTC. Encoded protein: CASSDSDYGYTF.